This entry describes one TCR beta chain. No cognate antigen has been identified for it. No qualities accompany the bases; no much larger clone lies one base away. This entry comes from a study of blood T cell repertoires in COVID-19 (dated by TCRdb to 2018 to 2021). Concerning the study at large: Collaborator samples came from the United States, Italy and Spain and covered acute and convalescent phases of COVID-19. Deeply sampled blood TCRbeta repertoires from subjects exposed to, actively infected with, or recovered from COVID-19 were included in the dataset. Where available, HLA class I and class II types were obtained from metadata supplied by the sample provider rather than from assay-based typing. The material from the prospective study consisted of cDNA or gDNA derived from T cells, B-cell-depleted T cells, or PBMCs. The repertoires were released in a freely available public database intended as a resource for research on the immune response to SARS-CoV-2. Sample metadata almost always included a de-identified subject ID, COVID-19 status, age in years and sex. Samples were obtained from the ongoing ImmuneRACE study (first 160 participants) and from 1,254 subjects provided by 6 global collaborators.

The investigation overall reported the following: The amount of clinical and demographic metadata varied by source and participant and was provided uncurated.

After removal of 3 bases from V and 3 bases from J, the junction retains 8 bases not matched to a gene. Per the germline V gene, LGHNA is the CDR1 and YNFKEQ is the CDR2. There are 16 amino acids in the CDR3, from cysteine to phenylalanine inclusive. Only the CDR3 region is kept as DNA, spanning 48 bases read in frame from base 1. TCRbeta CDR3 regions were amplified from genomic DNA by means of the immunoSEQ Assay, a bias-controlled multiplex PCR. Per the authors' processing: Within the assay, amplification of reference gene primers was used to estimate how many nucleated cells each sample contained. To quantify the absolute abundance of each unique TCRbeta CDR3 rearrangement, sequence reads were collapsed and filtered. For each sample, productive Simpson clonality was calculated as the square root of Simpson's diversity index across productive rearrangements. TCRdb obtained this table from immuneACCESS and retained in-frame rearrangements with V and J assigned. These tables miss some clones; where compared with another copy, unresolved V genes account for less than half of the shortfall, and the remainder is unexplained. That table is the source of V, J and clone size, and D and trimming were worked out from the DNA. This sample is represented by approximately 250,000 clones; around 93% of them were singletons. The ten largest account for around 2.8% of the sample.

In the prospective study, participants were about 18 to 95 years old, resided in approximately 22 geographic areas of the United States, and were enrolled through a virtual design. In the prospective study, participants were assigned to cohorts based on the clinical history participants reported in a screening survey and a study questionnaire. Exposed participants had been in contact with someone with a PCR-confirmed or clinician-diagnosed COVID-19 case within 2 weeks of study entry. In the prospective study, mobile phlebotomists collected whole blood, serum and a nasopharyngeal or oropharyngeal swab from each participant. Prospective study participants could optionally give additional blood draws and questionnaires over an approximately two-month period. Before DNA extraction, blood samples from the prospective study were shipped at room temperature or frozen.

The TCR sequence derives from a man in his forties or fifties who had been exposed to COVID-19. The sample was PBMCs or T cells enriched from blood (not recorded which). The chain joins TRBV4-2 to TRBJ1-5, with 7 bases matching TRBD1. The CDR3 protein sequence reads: CASSQRTGTDNQPQHF. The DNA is TGTGCCAGCAGCCAGAGAACCGGGACAGACAATCAGCCCCAGCATTTT.